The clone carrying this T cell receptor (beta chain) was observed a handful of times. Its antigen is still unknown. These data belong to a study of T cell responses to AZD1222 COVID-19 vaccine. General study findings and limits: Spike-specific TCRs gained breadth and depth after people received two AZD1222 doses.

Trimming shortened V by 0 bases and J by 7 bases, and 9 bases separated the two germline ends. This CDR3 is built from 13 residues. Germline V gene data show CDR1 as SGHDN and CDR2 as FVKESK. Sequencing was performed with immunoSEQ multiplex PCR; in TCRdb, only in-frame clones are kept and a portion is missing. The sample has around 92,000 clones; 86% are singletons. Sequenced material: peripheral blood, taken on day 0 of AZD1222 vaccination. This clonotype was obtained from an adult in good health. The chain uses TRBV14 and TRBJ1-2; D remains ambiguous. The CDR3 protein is CASSQDRPGGYTF. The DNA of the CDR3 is TGTGCCAGCAGCCAAGATCGGCCGGGTGGCTACACCTTC.